This entry concerns a single T cell receptor (beta chain). Its antigen is unidentified. The entry originates in a study of Ad26.COV2.S vaccination and SARS-CoV-2 variants. Looking at the study overall: Donor was in the COV1001 Ad26.COV2.S trial arm.

Treatment reported: approximately 18 received Ad26.COV2.S at low or high dose, single or two shots; 5 received placebo; per-sample allocation not given. Following the first vaccine or placebo injection, samples were taken on day 63. An Ad26 vector that expressed Wuhan-strain SARS-CoV-2 spike constituted the vaccine. Study results and caveats: Placebo and vaccine recipients had non-spike TCR breadth that was similar.

Sequencing was performed with immunoSEQ multiplex PCR; in TCRdb, only in-frame clones are kept and a portion is missing. The sample records 300,000 to 350,000 clones, 65% to 90% being singletons. CDR1 SGHNT and CDR2 YYREEE come from the germline V gene (reference sequence). The germline V and J ends were trimmed by 0 bases and 2 bases, with 12 bases remaining between them. The CDR3 sequence is 16 residues long. This clonotype originated in a person aged 18-65 years who received the Ad26.COV2.S COVID-19 vaccine or a placebo. The chain employs TRBV5-4 and TRBJ1-3; unclear D gene. The material was peripheral blood, obtained in a trial of Ad26.COV2.S vaccine versus placebo. The chain's CDR3 is CASSLALGSAGNTIYF. The CDR3 DNA follows: TGTGCCAGCAGCTTGGCCTTGGGGAGTGCTGGAAACACCATATATTTT.